A single sample is the source of the 21 T cell receptor beta chains below, sequenced in a study of blood T cell repertoires in COVID-19. Sequencing used immunoSEQ multiplex PCR; TCRdb keeps in-frame clones, though not all of them. The sample lists over 300,000 clones, 70% to 90% occurring once. The sequencing sample was made of peripheral blood. Receptor source: a man in his forties with acute or convalescent COVID-19.

The chain combines TRBV19 with TRBJ2-7, with a tentative D call TRBD1 (8 bases). Trimming cost V 6 bases and J 1 base, with 28 bases left between them. This CDR3 has 19 residues. CDR1 and CDR2 from the germline V gene are LNHDA and SQIVND (reference sequence). The CDR3 DNA reads as TGTGCCAGTAGCAGGGGGCCGGGGGGCGCACCATCCCTTTCCTACGAGCAGTACTTC. Its translation: CASSRGPGGAPSLSYEQYF.

V usage is TRBV28 and J usage is TRBJ1-2; TRBD1 might be the D (6 bases). The V and J ends lost 6 bases and 0 bases respectively, with 11 bases between them. CDR3 length: 14 amino acids. CDR1 and CDR2 from the germline V gene are MDHEN and SYDVKM. Here the CDR3 DNA reads TGTGCCAGCAGCCCGGGGGGCTCTAACTATGGCTACACCTTC. Residues: CASSPGGSNYGYTF.

The CDR3 region is CASSLGLAGYNEQFF. The CDR3 DNA is TGTGCCAGCAGCTTGGGGCTAGCGGGATACAATGAGCAGTTCTTC. V gene TRBV5-4 combines with J gene TRBJ2-1; 9 bases agree with TRBD2. The CDR3 spans 15 residues. The germline V gene encodes CDR1 SGHNT and CDR2 YYREEE (reference sequence). V lost 0 bases, J lost 4 bases, and 2 bases stayed unmatched.

CDR3 sequence (DNA): TGTGCCACCAGTGATGAGGCCACAGATACGCAGTATTTT. This gives the protein CATSDEATDTQYF. V is TRBV24-1 and J is TRBJ2-3, with unresolved D. The CDR3 is 13 amino acids. Germline CDR1 reads KGHDR; CDR2 reads SFDVKD. The V and J ends lost 3 bases and 2 bases respectively, with 5 bases between them.

V gene TRBV10-1 combines with J gene TRBJ2-2; D not resolved. The V gene's germline CDR1 is WNHNN and CDR2 SYGVQD (reference sequence). CDR3 length: 13 amino acids. V lost 2 bases to trimming and J lost 7 bases, with 8 bases between them. CDR3 sequence reads: CASSEARDGELFF. CDR3 DNA sequence: TGCGCCAGCAGTGAGGCACGCGACGGGGAGCTGTTTTTT.

About this clone: One junction end does not reproduce the germline sequence, and a read error may be involved. The gene calls are TRBV6-1 and TRBJ1-4; possible D gene TRBD1, 6 bases. The V gene's germline CDR1 is MNHNS and CDR2 SASEGT. This CDR3 comprises 12 residues. CDR3 amino acids: CASSDHLTGYLF. The CDR3 DNA reads TGTGCCAGCAGTGACCATTTAACAGGGTACCTTTTT.

The V call is TRBV3-1 (or the pseudogene TRBV3-2), the J call TRBJ2-5, with TRBD2 matching 8 bases. CDR3 length: 15 residues. V trimming: 4 bases; J trimming: 3 bases; junction bases outside the gene matches: 7. Per germline, CDR1 LGHDT and CDR2 YNNKEL (reference sequence). The CDR3 region has the DNA TGTGCCAGCAGCCCGACGGGGGGGCCCGAAGAGACCCAGTACTTC. This codes for CASSPTGGPEETQYF.

The chain joins TRBV15 to TRBJ1-1; 12 nucleotides agree with TRBD1. Germline V gene data show CDR1 as LNHNV and CDR2 as YYDKDF (reference sequence). This CDR3 has 16 residues. J gave up 1 base and V 3 bases, and 3 bases lay outside the gene matches. CDR3 in DNA: TGTGCCACCAGCAGGGGACAGGGGGCTTGGAACACTGAAGCTTTCTTT. The encoded protein is CATSRGQGAWNTEAFF. The variable domain in full, completed from reference TRBV15 and TRBJ1-1, reads DAMVIQNPRYQVTQFGKPVTLSCSQTLNHNVMYWYQQKSSQAPKLLFHYYDKDFNNEADTPDNFQSRRPNTSFCFLDIRSPGLGDTAMYLCATSRGQGAWNTEAFFGQGTRLTVV.

The chain uses TRBV30 and TRBJ1-3, with D unclear. CDR3 length: 15 amino acids. The ends were cut back, 2 bases at V and 0 bases at J, with 11 bases in the middle. Germline CDR1 is GTSNPN and CDR2 is SVGIG (reference sequence). In DNA form, the CDR3 reads TGTGCCTGGAGTAAATCCGTGTTCTCTGGAAACACCATATATTTT. Protein sequence: CAWSKSVFSGNTIYF. Together with reference TRBV30 and TRBJ1-3, the CDR3 gives the full variable domain: SQTIHQWPATLVQPVGSPLSLECTVEGTSNPNLYWYRQAAGRGLQLLFYSVGIGQISSEVPQNLSASRPQDRQFILSSKKLLLSDSGFYLCAWSKSVFSGNTIYFGEGSWLTVV.

V usage is TRBV9 and J usage is TRBJ1-5; 8 positions match TRBD1. The germline V gene encodes CDR1 SGDLS and CDR2 YYNGEE. The CDR3 is made up of 14 amino acids. V trimming: 4 bases; J trimming: 5 bases; junction bases outside the gene matches: 5. The CDR3 coding sequence is TGTGCCAGCAGCATCGGACAGGGTGATCAGCCCCAGCATTTT. Translated, it gives CASSIGQGDQPQHF. The full variable domain, with the rest looked up from reference TRBV9 and TRBJ1-5, is DSGVTQTPKHLITATGQRVTLRCSPRSGDLSVYWYQQSLDQGLQFLIQYYNGEERAKGNILERFSAQQFPDLHSELNLSSLELGDSALYFCASSIGQGDQPQHFGDGTRLSIL.

The V and J genes are TRBV4-3 and TRBJ2-7; no definite D call. The germline V and J ends were trimmed by 1 base and 0 bases, with 7 bases remaining between them. The length of the CDR3 is 14 residues. Germline CDR1 reads LGHNA; CDR2 reads YSLEER. The CDR3 here is CASSQGSSSYEQYF. The CDR3 DNA reads as TGCGCCAGCAGCCAAGGATCGAGCTCCTACGAGCAGTACTTC.

The chain links TRBV7-8 to TRBJ1-5; maybe TRBD1 (6 bases). Trimming shortened V by 3 bases and J by 6 bases, and 12 bases separated the two germline ends. Germline V gene sequence: CDR1 SGHVS, CDR2 FQNEAQ. This CDR3 comprises 14 residues. In DNA form, the CDR3 reads TGTGCCAGCAGCTTGGGGGGGGCCGGTCAGCCCCAGCATTTT. It yields the protein CASSLGGAGQPQHF. The whole variable domain, filled in from reference TRBV7-8 and TRBJ1-5, reads GAGVSQSPRYKVAKRGQDVALRCDPISGHVSLFWYQQALGQGPEFLTYFQNEAQLDKSGLPSDRFFAERPEGSVSTLKIQRTQQEDSAVYLCASSLGGAGQPQHFGDGTRLSIL.

This clone was detected once. V and J are TRBV25-1 and TRBJ1-1; 7 positions match TRBD1. This CDR3 has 12 residues. The V gene end was trimmed by 4 bases and the J gene end by 7 bases; junction bases not matched to a gene: 3. Germline V gives CDR1 MGHDK, CDR2 SYGVNS. In DNA form, the CDR3 reads TGTGCCAGCAGTGTGGGGACAGTTGAAGCTTTCTTT. Its protein product is CASSVGTVEAFF.

V and J are TRBV3-1 (or the pseudogene TRBV3-2) and TRBJ1-5, with D perhaps matching TRBD1 (5 bases). The CDR3 loop spans 13 amino acids. Trimming removed 2 bases from V and 6 bases from J, with 8 bases in between. Germline V CDR1 and CDR2: LGHDT, YNNKEL (reference sequence). The CDR3 protein is CASSQHQGQPQHF. CDR3 DNA: TGTGCCAGCAGCCAACACCAGGGTCAGCCCCAGCATTTT.

The chain is built from TRBV5-5 and TRBJ2-1; a weak D match, TRBD2 (5 bases). The CDR3 has 14 amino acids. Germline CDR1 is SGHKS and CDR2 is YYEKEE (reference sequence). Trimming pared 2 bases from V and 3 bases from J, leaving 9 bases between. In DNA form, the CDR3 reads TGTGCCAGCAGCTTTCCCGGGGACTACAATGAGCAGTTCTTC. The encoded protein is CASSFPGDYNEQFF.

The chain links TRBV11-2 to TRBJ2-1; 9 nucleotides match TRBD2. There are 14 residues in the CDR3. Germline V gene data show CDR1 as SGHAT and CDR2 as FQNNGV. V shed 6 bases, J shed 9 bases, and the junction held 9 bases outside the gene matches. Here the CDR3 reads CASRRIAGEFEQFF. The DNA of the CDR3 is TGTGCCAGCAGGAGGATAGCGGGAGAGTTTGAGCAGTTCTTC.

The gene calls are TRBV6-5 and TRBJ1-2, with 7 nucleotides matching TRBD1. Germline lookup yields CDR1 MNHEY and CDR2 SVGAGI. The V and J ends lost 6 bases and 4 bases, in that order; junction bases with no gene match: 8. The length of the CDR3 is 14 residues. CDR3 loop: CASSRAGTAYGYTF. The CDR3 DNA sequence: TGTGCCAGCAGCCGCGCCGGGACAGCCTATGGCTACACCTTC.

The gene calls are TRBV5-4 and TRBJ2-3, with D hard to call. The CDR3 totals 13 residues. CDR1 is SGHNT, CDR2 YYREEE, per germline (reference sequence). The germline V and J ends were trimmed by 0 bases and 5 bases, with 7 bases remaining between them. The DNA for the CDR3 is TGTGCCAGCAGCTTGGTTGGCCAAGATACGCAGTATTTT. Protein sequence: CASSLVGQDTQYF.

In DNA, the CDR3 is TGTGCCAGCAGCGTAGGGCAGGTATCGAACACCGGGGAGCTGTTTTTT. It specifies CASSVGQVSNTGELFF. The chain is built from TRBV9 and TRBJ2-2; unclear D gene. Trimming cost V 0 bases and J 0 bases, with 9 bases left between them. The CDR3 contains 16 residues. Germline CDR1 is SGDLS and CDR2 is YYNGEE.

The table lists this clone with a count of one. The rearrangement links TRBV4-1 to TRBJ1-2; 9 bases agree with TRBD1. Trimming cost V 6 bases and J 8 bases; bases outside gene matches: 4. This CDR3 is built from 12 residues. Germline V gene sequence: CDR1 MGHRA, CDR2 YSYEKL. The CDR3 coding sequence is TGCGCCAGCAGAAAGACAGGGGGAGGCTACACCTTC. Amino acid sequence: CASRKTGGGYTF.

The chain is built from TRBV3-1 (or the pseudogene TRBV3-2) and TRBJ1-2, with TRBD1 matching over 12 bases. The CDR3 consists of 15 residues. Germline CDR1 LGHDT, CDR2 YNNKEL (reference sequence). The J segment lost 8 bases and the V segment lost 4 bases, leaving 8 bases of the junction unmatched. Here the CDR3 reads CASSLPGQGASGYTF. The CDR3 DNA is TGTGCCAGCAGCCTACCGGGACAGGGGGCAAGCGGCTACACCTTC.